Listed below are T cell receptor beta chains from one sample, sequenced in a study of shared clonotypes between healthy human individuals. The assay was immunoSEQ multiplex PCR, and TCRdb's table has in-frame clones only and misses some. Among 2 million to 3 million clones listed, just over 90% were seen once. The sample comprised naive CD4+ T cells sorted from blood. The receptors were gathered from a man between 18 and 29 years old in good health. CDR3s include the opening cysteine and the closing phenylalanine or tryptophan. The D gene is left open where the match is weak. Clone size is given for some rows only: seen once, a few or many times, or a class if the clone is expanded.

J gene,D gene,V gene,clone size,CDR3 protein,CDR3 DNA
TRBJ2-1,NA,TRBV11-3,NA,CASSLDRGGEQFF,TGTGCCAGCAGCTTAGACCGAGGAGGTGAGCAGTTCTTC
TRBJ1-5,TRBD1,TRBV11-2,NA,CASSLRGQDNQPQHF,TGTGCCAGCAGCTTAAGGGGACAGGACAATCAGCCCCAGCATTTT
TRBJ1-1,NA,TRBV5-4,once,CASSLANTNTEAFF,TGTGCCAGCAGCTTGGCGAATACGAACACTGAAGCTTTCTTT
TRBJ1-1,TRBD1,TRBV6-1,few,CASSLENRGRKIVFF,TGTGCCAGCAGTCTGGAAAACAGGGGCCGCAAGATTGTTTTCTTT
TRBJ1-2,NA,TRBV5-4,NA,CASSSPGRDTDGYTF,TGTGCCAGCAGCTCACCCGGGAGGGATACTGACGGCTACACCTTC
TRBJ2-2,TRBD1,TRBV6-6,NA,CASSPDRAVGELFF,TGTGCCAGCAGTCCGGACAGGGCGGTCGGGGAGCTGTTTTTT
TRBJ2-1,TRBD2,TRBV6-1,NA,CASSTSGLSYNEQFF,TGTGCCAGCAGTACTAGCGGGCTCTCCTACAATGAGCAGTTCTTC
TRBJ1-4,NA,TRBV5-6,NA,CASSLYFSGTGSEKLFF,TGTGCCAGCAGCTTATATTTCTCCGGGACTGGGAGTGAAAAACTGTTTTTT
TRBJ2-5,NA,TRBV30,once,CAWWTRDGQETQYF,TGTGCCTGGTGGACTCGGGACGGCCAAGAGACCCAGTACTTC
TRBJ2-7,TRBD1,TRBV27,NA,CASSLKGTAAYEQYF,TGTGCCAGCAGTTTAAAGGGGACAGCCGCCTACGAGCAGTACTTC
TRBJ2-7,NA,TRBV6-5,NA,CASSYSTYSYEQYF,TGTGCCAGCAGTTACTCGACCTACTCCTACGAGCAGTACTTC
TRBJ2-5,NA,TRBV18,NA,CASSPAGNQETQYF,TGTGCCAGCTCACCGGCAGGGAACCAAGAGACCCAGTACTTC
TRBJ2-7,NA,TRBV6-5,NA,CASRRTGPTSYEQYF,TGTGCCAGCAGGCGTACAGGGCCCACCTCCTACGAGCAGTACTTC
TRBJ2-7,NA,TRBV7-2,NA,CASSARAWSGEQYF,TGTGCCAGCAGCGCCAGGGCGTGGAGTGGGGAGCAGTACTTC
TRBJ2-5,NA,TRBV6-1,NA,CASSERNRALNLETQYF,TGTGCCAGCAGTGAAAGGAATAGGGCACTCAATCTGGAGACCCAGTACTTC
TRBJ2-4,TRBD1,TRBV27,NA,CASSSGGSKNIQYF,TGTGCCAGCAGTTCAGGGGGCTCCAAAAACATTCAGTACTTC
TRBJ1-1,NA,TRBV27,once,CASRGDTENTEAFF,TGTGCCAGCAGGGGGGACACGGAGAACACTGAAGCTTTCTTT
TRBJ1-3,TRBD1,TRBV18,NA,CASSLAGQASVNTIYF,TGTGCCAGCTCACTCGCCGGACAGGCTTCAGTAAACACCATATATTTT
TRBJ2-5,NA,TRBV7-2,NA,CASSPLQGTYGLTQYF,TGTGCCAGCAGCCCCCTACAGGGAACCTATGGGTTGACCCAGTACTTC
TRBJ1-2,TRBD1,TRBV6-1,NA,CAGTGQGVYGYTF,TGTGCCGGAACGGGACAGGGGGTCTATGGCTACACCTTC
TRBJ1-2,NA,TRBV6-1,NA,CASSELVPGQGYGYTF,TGTGCCAGCAGTGAACTAGTCCCGGGGCAGGGCTATGGCTACACCTTC
TRBJ1-2,TRBD1,TRBV19,NA,CASSLDRVPANYGYTF,TGTGCCAGTAGTCTGGACAGGGTGCCAGCTAACTATGGCTACACCTTC
TRBJ1-3,NA,TRBV5-1,NA,CASSLVGGPSGNTIYF,TGCGCCAGCAGCTTGGTCGGCGGGCCCTCTGGAAACACCATATATTTT
TRBJ2-7,NA,TRBV2,NA,CASRRAGVSYEQYF,TGTGCCAGCAGGAGGGCAGGGGTCTCCTACGAGCAGTACTTC
TRBJ1-1,NA,TRBV7-2,NA,CASSLDGDTEAFF,TGTGCCAGCAGCTTAGACGGGGACACTGAAGCTTTCTTT
TRBJ2-5,TRBD2,TRBV11-2,NA,CASSPSGAQETQYF,TGTGCCAGCAGCCCTAGCGGGGCTCAAGAGACCCAGTACTTC
TRBJ2-7,TRBD1,TRBV7-2,NA,CASRQGIFGNYEQYF,TGTGCCAGCCGACAGGGAATTTTCGGAAACTACGAGCAGTACTTC
TRBJ2-7,NA,TRBV4-3,NA,CASSQEHYASYEQYF,TGCGCCAGCAGCCAAGAACACTACGCCTCCTACGAGCAGTACTTC
TRBJ2-1,NA,TRBV18,NA,CASSPLAASSYNEQFF,TGTGCCAGCTCACCCCTTGCGGCAAGCTCCTACAATGAGCAGTTCTTC
TRBJ2-2,NA,TRBV10-3,NA,CAISEDKRGATGELFF,TGTGCCATCAGTGAGGACAAGAGAGGGGCGACCGGGGAGCTGTTTTTT
TRBJ2-5,TRBD2,TRBV7-2,NA,CASSLAPPGLLFLYQETQYF,TGTGCCAGCAGCTTAGCGCCACCGGGACTACTCTTCTTGTACCAAGAGACCCAGTACTTC
TRBJ2-7,TRBD1,TRBV19,NA,CASSTSGTGGLYEQYF,TGTGCCAGTAGTACCTCCGGGACAGGAGGTCTCTACGAGCAGTACTTC
TRBJ1-6,NA,TRBV19,few,CASSVQGDNSPLHF,TGTGCCAGTAGTGTTCAGGGAGATAATTCACCCCTCCACTTT
TRBJ1-2,TRBD1,TRBV5-4,NA,CASSPDRSYGYTF,TGTGCCAGCAGCCCGGACAGGTCCTATGGCTACACCTTC
TRBJ1-6,TRBD1,TRBV9,NA,CASSATGTGTGYSPLHF,TGTGCCAGCAGCGCCACAGGGACCGGGACAGGGTATTCACCCCTCCACTTT
TRBJ2-7,NA,TRBV6-6,NA,CASRGGEVYEQYF,TGTGCCAGCAGAGGGGGTGAAGTCTACGAGCAGTACTTC